This T cell receptor beta chain was sequenced for a study of blood T cells in healthy people across ages. Study outcomes and limitations: Unknown CMV status may confound age-related changes in expanded clones. As age increased, TCR beta diversity per million T cells fell in a roughly linear fashion.

With respect to this clonotype: Its specificity is not known.

Sample-barcoded 5' priming and a J-beta primer mix drove a second PCR of 7 to 11 cycles. TCRdb fed the 5' RACE reads into MiXCR, producing one record per CDR3 protein. This sample has 800,000 to 1,000,000 distinct CDR3 sequences; around 49% occur once, and the top ten carry over 10%. This CDR3 comprises 15 residues. V trimming: 6 bases; J trimming: 8 bases; junction bases outside the gene matches: 7. The germline CDR1 and CDR2 sequences are SEHNR and FQNEAQ (reference sequence). Sequences were obtained from blood. This clonotype originated in a man younger than 45 in good health. The gene calls are TRBV7-9 and TRBJ2-1; 13 bases match TRBD2. CDR3 in amino acids: CASSHRTSGSDEQFF. The CDR3 coding sequence is TGTGCCAGCAGTCACAGGACTAGCGGGAGTGATGAGCAGTTCTTC. The variable domain in full, completed from reference TRBV7-9 and TRBJ2-1, reads DTGVSQNPRHKITKRGQNVTFRCDPISEHNRLYWYRQTLGQGPEFLTYFQNEAQLEKSRLLSDRFSAERPKGSFSTLEIQRTEQGDSAMYLCASSHRTSGSDEQFFGPGTRLTVL.